The present TCR beta chain was sequenced within a study of T-cell memory formation after mild COVID-19. In this sample, this clonotype turned up a few times. V was trimmed by 8 bases and J by 1 base, leaving 13 bases between them. This CDR3 is 14 amino acids long. Germline V lookup: CDR1 LGHNT, CDR2 FRNRAP. TCRdb redid the calling of the 5' RACE reads with MiXCR, one entry per CDR3 protein. The table shows 110,000 to 150,000 distinct CDR3 sequences, with approximately 25% occurring only once. The chain carries TRBV12-5 and TRBJ2-3; perhaps TRBD1 as D (6 bases). The origin of this receptor is an adult woman who had mild COVID-19 (a few samples of this study predate the infection). Cell type and time point are not known. The sequencing sample was made of PBMCs or a T cell subset sorted from them (not recorded which). CDR3 bases: TGTGCTAGTAGTGAGGGGGTGGGCACAGATACGCAGTATTTT. The encoded protein is CASSEGVGTDTQYF.